This passage covers 10 T cell receptor beta chains from one sample sequenced in a study of blood T cell repertoires in COVID-19. The assay was immunoSEQ multiplex PCR, and TCRdb's table has in-frame clones only and misses some. The table has a few hundred thousand clones, about 80% seen once; the top ten hold around 9.1%. The sample consisted of peripheral blood. The receptors derive from a human donor in a cohort sampled during active COVID-19.

The chain employs TRBV20-1 and TRBJ1-5; possible D gene TRBD1, 5 bases. Trimming shortened V by 4 bases and J by 3 bases, and 19 bases separated the two germline ends. Germline lookup yields CDR1 DFQATT and CDR2 SNEGSKA (reference sequence). This CDR3 has 16 residues. CDR3 DNA sequence: TGCAGTGCTAATGAATATCCCTCAGGGATCAATCAGCCCCAGCATTTT. Translating it yields CSANEYPSGINQPQHF.

The CDR3 DNA follows: TGTGCCAGCAGCCAAGAGGGACAGGGAATCCCCGGGGAGCTGTTTTTT. As protein: CASSQEGQGIPGELFF. The chain recombines TRBV3-1 (or the pseudogene TRBV3-2) with TRBJ2-2, with TRBD1 matching over 9 bases. V lost 0 bases, J lost 6 bases, and 5 bases stayed unmatched. The CDR3 is 16 amino acids. Germline V gene data show CDR1 as LGHDT and CDR2 as YNNKEL (reference sequence).

This clone came up once. In nucleotides, the CDR3 is TGTGCCAGCAGCTTACGGCAGGGACTCAATCAGCCCCAGCATTTT. Protein sequence: CASSLRQGLNQPQHF. The V gene is TRBV27, the J gene TRBJ1-5; tentatively, D is TRBD1 (5 bases). V gave up 6 bases and J gave up 3 bases, with 15 bases separating them. The CDR3 spans 15 residues. Germline values: CDR1 MNHEY, CDR2 SMNVEV (reference sequence).

The chain recombines TRBV5-1 with TRBJ2-1; possibly TRBD2 for D (6 bases). Trimming removed 0 bases from V and 0 bases from J, with 10 bases in between. The CDR3 spans 16 residues. The germline V gene encodes CDR1 SGHRS and CDR2 YFSETQ. CDR3 protein: CASSLASGLSYNEQFF. The CDR3 DNA sequence: TGCGCCAGCAGCTTGGCCAGCGGGCTCTCCTACAATGAGCAGTTCTTC.

The chain joins TRBV27 to TRBJ1-2, with a weak D call TRBD1 (5 bases). Germline V gene sequence: CDR1 MNHEY, CDR2 SMNVEV (reference sequence). V was shortened by 5 bases and J by 4 bases, with 23 bases between the two germline ends. This CDR3 spans 17 amino acids. As DNA, the CDR3 is TGTGCCAGCAGTATAGCAGGAGTGGGGCCCCGCATCTATGGCTACACCTTC. The encoded protein is CASSIAGVGPRIYGYTF.

The rearrangement links TRBV5-1 to TRBJ1-5; 7 nucleotides agree with TRBD1. Germline V gene lookup returns CDR1 SGHRS and CDR2 YFSETQ. Losses at the gene ends were 4 bases for V and 1 base for J; bases not matched to a gene: 5. This CDR3 spans 15 amino acids. CDR3 nucleotides: TGCGCCAGCAGCCCCGCAGGGGGGAGCAATCAGCCCCAGCATTTT. Protein: CASSPAGGSNQPQHF.

The chain links TRBV27 to TRBJ1-6; 7 bases fit TRBD1. V lost 0 bases and J lost 3; bases outside the gene matches: 5. Germline lookup yields CDR1 MNHEY and CDR2 SMNVEV (reference sequence). This CDR3 is 17 amino acids long. CDR3 nucleotide sequence: TGTGCCAGCAGTTTATCTAACAGGGGCAGCTATAATTCACCCCTCCACTTT. This sequence encodes CASSLSNRGSYNSPLHF.

This chain connects TRBV9 to TRBJ2-5; D is undetermined. Germline CDR1 SGDLS, CDR2 YYNGEE. Trimming removed 0 bases from V and 1 base from J, with 10 bases in between. The CDR3 length is 15 residues. CDR3 sequence: CASSVGSHSQETQYF. As DNA, the CDR3 is TGTGCCAGCAGCGTAGGTAGTCACAGCCAAGAGACCCAGTACTTC.

The rearrangement joins TRBV12-3 or TRBV12-4 to TRBJ2-1; unclear D gene. Trimming stripped 5 bases from V and 8 bases from J, with 13 bases between. The CDR3 length is 13 residues. Here the CDR3 DNA reads TGTGCCAGCAGTCCCGATCTGTCGGATGAGCAGTTCTTC. It codes for CASSPDLSDEQFF.

V is TRBV7-9 and J is TRBJ1-1; TRBD1 matches at 9 bases. This CDR3 has 15 amino acids. The germline CDR1 and CDR2 sequences are SEHNR and FQNEAQ (reference sequence). V shed 5 bases and J 4 bases; nucleotides not matched to a gene: 8. The CDR3 coding sequence is TGTGCCAGCAGCCCCTCTGGGACAGGGAGCACTGAAGCTTTCTTT. Protein: CASSPSGTGSTEAFF.